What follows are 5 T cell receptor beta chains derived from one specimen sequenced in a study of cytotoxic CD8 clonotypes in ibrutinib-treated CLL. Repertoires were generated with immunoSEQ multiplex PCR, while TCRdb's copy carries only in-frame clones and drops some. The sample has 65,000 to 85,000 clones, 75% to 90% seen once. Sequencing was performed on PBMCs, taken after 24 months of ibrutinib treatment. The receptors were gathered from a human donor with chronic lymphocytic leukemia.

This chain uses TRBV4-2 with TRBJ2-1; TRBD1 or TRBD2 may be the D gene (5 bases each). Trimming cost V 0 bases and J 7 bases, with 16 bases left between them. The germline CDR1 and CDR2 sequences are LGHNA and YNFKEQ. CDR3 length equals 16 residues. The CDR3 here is CASSQDPGRGANEQFF. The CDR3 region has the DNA TGTGCCAGCAGCCAAGATCCCGGCCGAGGGGCGAATGAGCAGTTCTTC.

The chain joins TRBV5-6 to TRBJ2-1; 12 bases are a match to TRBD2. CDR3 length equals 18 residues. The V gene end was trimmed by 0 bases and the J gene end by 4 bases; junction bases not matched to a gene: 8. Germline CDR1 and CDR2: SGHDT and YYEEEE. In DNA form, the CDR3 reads TGTGCCAGCAGCTTGGGACTGACTAGCGGGAGTTCTTACAATGAGCAGTTCTTC. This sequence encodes CASSLGLTSGSSYNEQFF.

CDR3 region: CASSSSGIVGGEQYF. The CDR3 DNA reads TGTGCCAGCAGTTCCAGCGGGATTGTAGGTGGCGAGCAGTACTTC. The rearrangement joins TRBV7-2 to TRBJ2-7; 7 bases are shared with TRBD2. Unmatched junction bases numbered 14, after V lost 6 bases and J lost 6 bases. The CDR3 spans 15 residues. Germline V gene data show CDR1 as SGHTA and CDR2 as FQGNSA.

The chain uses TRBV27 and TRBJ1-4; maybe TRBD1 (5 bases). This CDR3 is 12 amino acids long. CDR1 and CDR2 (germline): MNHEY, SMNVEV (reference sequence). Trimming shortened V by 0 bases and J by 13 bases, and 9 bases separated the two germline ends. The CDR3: CASSLSWGPLFF. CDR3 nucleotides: TGTGCCAGCAGTTTATCGTGGGGACCACTGTTTTTT.

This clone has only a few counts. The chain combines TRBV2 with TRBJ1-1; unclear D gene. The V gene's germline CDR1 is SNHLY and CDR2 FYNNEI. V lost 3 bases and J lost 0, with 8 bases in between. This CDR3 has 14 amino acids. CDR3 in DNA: TGTGCCAGCAGTGATACGATATTGAACACTGAAGCTTTCTTT. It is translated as CASSDTILNTEAFF.